The 27 T cell receptor beta chains below come from one sample, sequenced in a study of T-cell memory formation after mild COVID-19. TCRdb reprocessed the 5' RACE reads via MiXCR and lists one record per CDR3 protein. The sample has tens of thousands of distinct CDR3 sequences; around 6.8% are singletons. Sample: PBMCs or a T cell subset sorted from them (not recorded which). These receptors were collected from an adult woman who had mild COVID-19 (a few samples of this study predate the infection). Cell type and time point are not known.

This clonotype was detected many times. The J gene is TRBJ1-1, the V gene TRBV6-5; D is uncertain. Trimming removed 3 bases at V and 1 base at J, with 3 bases between. Germline V gene sequence: CDR1 MNHEY, CDR2 SVGAGI. This CDR3 is built from 12 residues. CDR3 nucleotides: TGTGCCAGCAGTTATAGGAACACTGAAGCTTTCTTT. Protein: CASSYRNTEAFF.

This clonotype was picked up a small number of times. J is TRBJ1-1 and V is TRBV5-5; weak D call: TRBD1 (5 bases). Germline V lookup: CDR1 SGHKS, CDR2 YYEKEE (reference sequence). There are 16 residues in the CDR3. Trimming cost V 0 bases and J 0 bases, with 12 bases left between them. The DNA for the CDR3 is TGTGCCAGCAGCTTGGGACAGAATCTCATGAACACTGAAGCTTTCTTT. Its translation: CASSLGQNLMNTEAFF.

Remarks on this clonotype: A junction boundary mismatches the germline segment, possibly from a read error. The chain is built from TRBV7-8 and TRBJ1-5, with TRBD1 identical over 9 bases. CDR1 and CDR2 (germline): SGHVS, FQNEAQ. The CDR3 covers 16 residues. CDR3 nucleotides: TGTGCCAGCAGCTTCAGTCACAGGGGGCAGGATCAGACCCAGCATTTT. It specifies CASSFSHRGQDQTQHF.

This clonotype was seen at least ten times. The chain couples TRBV5-1 to TRBJ1-6; perhaps TRBD1 as D (5 bases). The germline gives CDR1 SGHRS, CDR2 YFSETQ. The CDR3 is 15 residues long. Trimming pared 0 bases from V and 7 bases from J, leaving 11 bases between. The CDR3 DNA reads TGCGCCAGCAGCTTGGGGGACTTACCGAATTCACCCCTCCACTTT. As protein: CASSLGDLPNSPLHF.

This clonotype showed up many times. The chain couples TRBV27 to TRBJ2-2; tentatively, D is TRBD1 (6 bases). V lost 6 bases to trimming and J lost 2 bases, with 13 bases between them. The CDR3 runs to 15 residues. Germline V gene lookup returns CDR1 MNHEY and CDR2 SMNVEV (reference sequence). CDR3 coding DNA: TGTGCCAGCAGCTCCGGGACACTTAACACCGGGGAGCTGTTTTTT. Protein: CASSSGTLNTGELFF.

The chain recombines TRBV11-2 with TRBJ2-3, with 7 bases lining up with TRBD2. J was trimmed by 8 bases and V by 0 bases; bases with no gene match: 5. Germline V CDR1 and CDR2: SGHAT, FQNNGV. CDR3 size: 14 residues. Here the CDR3 DNA reads TGTGCCAGCAGCTTAGAAAGCGGGGCAGGTACGCAGTATTTT. Its protein product is CASSLESGAGTQYF.

This clonotype was observed many times. The chain recombines TRBV4-3 with TRBJ2-3; 9 nucleotides agree with TRBD2. The CDR3 loop spans 21 amino acids. V lost 0 bases, J lost 3 bases, and 19 bases stayed unmatched. Germline CDR1 is LGHNA and CDR2 is YSLEER. The CDR3 spells CASSQDTVLGGRASGTDTQYF. DNA of the CDR3: TGCGCCAGCAGCCAAGATACCGTTCTAGGCGGGAGGGCCTCGGGGACAGATACGCAGTATTTT.

This clonotype has at least ten counts. V gene TRBV19 combines with J gene TRBJ2-3, with D unresolved. This CDR3 has 14 residues. Per the germline V gene, CDR1 is LNHDA and CDR2 is SQIVND (reference sequence). V lost 5 bases and J 4 bases, leaving 13 bases between the germline ends. The CDR3 DNA sequence: TGTGCCAGTAGTCCCAGCTCAGAGTCAGATACGCAGTATTTT. Translated, it gives CASSPSSESDTQYF.

This clonotype occurred many times. The chain employs TRBV2 and TRBJ2-1; D gene ambiguous. The V end lost 7 bases, the J end lost 4 bases, and 23 bases lay between the germline ends. CDR3 length: 17 residues. Per the germline V gene, CDR1 is SNHLY and CDR2 is FYNNEI. The chain's CDR3 is CASTPYLLLPFYNEQFF. DNA of the CDR3: TGTGCCAGCACCCCTTACCTCCTACTTCCTTTTTACAATGAGCAGTTCTTC.

The CDR3 region is CAISENSDSNQPQHF. CDR3 coding DNA: TGTGCCATCAGTGAGAACAGTGATAGCAATCAGCCCCAGCATTTT. This chain uses TRBV10-3 with TRBJ1-5, with unresolved D. Germline V gene lookup returns CDR1 ENHRY and CDR2 SYGVKD. The CDR3 is 15 amino acids. With 2 bases removed from V and 0 bases from J, the gap between germline ends came to 8 bases.

This clonotype appeared many times. CDR3 residues: CASSNDMTSYNEQFF. The DNA for the CDR3 is TGCGCCAGCAGCAACGACATGACCTCCTACAATGAGCAGTTCTTC. The rearrangement uses TRBV5-1 and TRBJ2-1, with D hard to call. Germline V gene lookup returns CDR1 SGHRS and CDR2 YFSETQ. There are 15 residues in the CDR3. The ends were cut back, 4 bases at V and 0 bases at J, with 11 bases in the middle.

In its sample, this clonotype was seen many times. The chain carries TRBV12-3 or TRBV12-4 and TRBJ2-2, with D possibly being TRBD1 (6 bases). This CDR3 spans 13 amino acids. V lost 5 bases and J lost 7, with 11 bases in between. The CDR3 reads CASSARDIGELFF. CDR3 in DNA: TGTGCCAGCAGTGCACGGGACATCGGGGAGCTGTTTTTT.

This clonotype was observed many times. This chain connects TRBV5-5 to TRBJ2-2; possibly TRBD1 for D (5 bases). Trimming pared 3 bases from V and 1 base from J, leaving 10 bases between. Germline assignment: CDR1 SGHKS and CDR2 YYEKEE (reference sequence). CDR3 length: 15 residues. CDR3 nucleotide sequence: TGTGCCAGCAGCTCGACAGTTCGGAACACCGGGGAGCTGTTTTTT. Its translation is CASSSTVRNTGELFF.

This clonotype appeared many times. The chain uses TRBV12-3 or TRBV12-4 and TRBJ2-5; D gene uncertain. V dropped 6 bases and J dropped 1 base, with 12 bases sitting between them. The CDR3 totals 14 residues. The CDR3 coding sequence is TGTGCCAGCAGCCTCATGATTAGCCAAGAGACCCAGTACTTC. Translated: CASSLMISQETQYF.

This clonotype was seen many times. In DNA, the CDR3 is TGCGCCAGCAGCCAAGATGGCCAGGGCACAGATACGCAGTATTTT. Its protein product is CASSQDGQGTDTQYF. The chain has TRBV4-3 and TRBJ2-3, with D unclear. The CDR3 loop spans 15 amino acids. From germline, CDR1 is LGHNA and CDR2 YSLEER. V was trimmed by 0 bases and J by 1 base, leaving 8 bases between them.

This clonotype was counted ten times or more. This chain uses TRBV15 with TRBJ1-6; D gene uncertain. The CDR3 has 16 amino acids. Germline V gene lookup returns CDR1 LNHNV and CDR2 YYDKDF (reference sequence). Trimming took off 3 bases at V and 8 bases at J, with 17 bases between the two ends. The chain's CDR3 is CATSSPGPRRDSPLHF. The CDR3 region has the DNA TGTGCCACCAGCAGCCCAGGACCCCGTCGGGATTCACCCCTCCACTTT.

In its sample, this clonotype ranks as medium-sized (0.01 to 0.1%). J is TRBJ2-3 and V is TRBV12-3 or TRBV12-4; 7 positions agree with TRBD2. V trimming: 5 bases; J trimming: 2 bases; junction bases outside the gene matches: 10. This CDR3 comprises 16 residues. Written as DNA, the CDR3 is TGTGCCAGCAGTCTTTTTTCGGCGGGGGACACAGATACGCAGTATTTT. It translates to CASSLFSAGDTDTQYF.

The CDR3: CASSPGLAGTYEQYF. CDR3 sequence (DNA): TGTGCCAGCAGCCCGGGACTAGCGGGAACCTACGAGCAGTACTTC. The chain is built from TRBV7-9 and TRBJ2-7, with 13 bases aligning to TRBD2. This CDR3 has 15 residues. The J segment lost 2 bases and the V segment lost 5 bases, leaving 3 bases of the junction unmatched. Germline values: CDR1 SEHNR, CDR2 FQNEAQ (reference sequence).

This clonotype was counted many times. The chain carries TRBV7-6 and TRBJ2-2, with D possibly TRBD2 on 5 matching bases. The V and J ends lost 5 bases and 5 bases respectively, with 21 bases between them. The CDR3 runs 17 residues. Germline V gives CDR1 SGHVS, CDR2 FNYEAQ. CDR3 DNA sequence: TGTGCCAGCAGCGCAGACCCAGGACTGGGTCGAACCGGGGAGCTGTTTTTT. It yields the protein CASSADPGLGRTGELFF.

The V gene is TRBV11-2, the J gene TRBJ2-1; 10 bases map to TRBD2. CDR3 length equals 19 residues. Germline CDR1 reads SGHAT; CDR2 reads FQNNGV. The trim removed 4 bases at V and 0 bases at J, leaving 12 bases unmatched. CDR3 protein: CASSSTGLAEGHSYNEQFF. The CDR3 DNA sequence: TGTGCCAGCAGCTCTACAGGACTAGCGGAGGGGCACTCCTACAATGAGCAGTTCTTC.

V usage is TRBV2 and J usage is TRBJ2-3; TRBD1 aligns across 11 bases. The CDR3 contains 15 residues. J was trimmed by 5 bases and V by 6 bases; bases with no gene match: 7. The germline gives CDR1 SNHLY, CDR2 FYNNEI. The CDR3 nucleotides read TGTGCCAGCAGCAGATCGGGACAGGGGGTAGATACGCAGTATTTT. Amino acids: CASSRSGQGVDTQYF.

There are many counts of this clonotype. This rearrangement joins TRBV5-1 to TRBJ2-1; 14 nucleotides align to TRBD2. Trimming cost V 3 bases and J 4 bases; bases outside gene matches: 6. Looked up from germline, CDR1 is SGHRS and CDR2 is YFSETQ. This CDR3 has 17 amino acids. The CDR3 loop reads CASSYTTSGGAYNEQFF. Written as DNA, the CDR3 is TGCGCCAGCAGCTACACGACTAGCGGGGGGGCTTACAATGAGCAGTTCTTC.

This clonotype has ten or more counts. The gene calls are TRBV20-1 and TRBJ2-5; D is undetermined. Germline V lookup: CDR1 DFQATT, CDR2 SNEGSKA (reference sequence). This CDR3 has 13 residues. V gave up 5 bases and J gave up 0 bases, with 10 bases separating them. CDR3 in DNA: TGCAGTGCTGACATTGCGTACCAAGAGACCCAGTACTTC. This codes for CSADIAYQETQYF.

This clonotype showed up many times. The chain carries TRBV20-1 and TRBJ2-1; TRBD1 agrees at 8 bases. CDR3 size: 17 residues. Unmatched junction bases numbered 15, after V lost 6 bases and J lost 2 bases. Germline assignment: CDR1 DFQATT and CDR2 SNEGSKA (reference sequence). The CDR3: CSARIRSPGGTYNEQFF. In nucleotides, the CDR3 is TGCAGTGCCCGAATTAGGTCCCCAGGGGGCACCTACAATGAGCAGTTCTTC.

Ten or more counts support this clonotype. The gene calls are TRBV4-2 and TRBJ2-3; 13 bases match TRBD2. From germline, CDR1 is LGHNA and CDR2 YNFKEQ. V dropped 6 bases and J dropped 1; count of bases not matched to a gene: 10. CDR3 length equals 18 residues. The CDR3 DNA reads TGTGCCAGCAGTCGTGGACTAGCGGGAGTGAGAGGCACAGATACGCAGTATTTT. This sequence encodes CASSRGLAGVRGTDTQYF.

This clonotype was recorded at least ten times. This sequence joins TRBV6-6 and TRBJ1-5; 7 bases align to TRBD1. The CDR3 is made up of 14 amino acids. With 10 bases clipped from V and 8 bases from J, the junction kept 14 bases outside the gene matches. Germline CDR1 reads MNHNY; CDR2 reads SVGAGI (reference sequence). CDR3 residues: CATGGGRSFEPQHF. The CDR3 DNA is TGTGCCACAGGGGGAGGCAGATCCTTTGAGCCCCAGCATTTT.

This clonotype was found many times. V and J are TRBV5-1 and TRBJ2-4, with 7 bases that match TRBD1. The CDR3 totals 16 residues. J gave up 0 bases and V 0 bases, and 3 bases lay outside the gene matches. Germline V CDR1 and CDR2: SGHRS, YFSETQ. The CDR3: CASSLEGGLAKNIQYF. Here the CDR3 DNA reads TGCGCCAGCAGCTTGGAAGGGGGCCTAGCCAAAAACATTCAGTACTTC.